This TCR beta chain was obtained from a study of patients and donors after allogeneic stem cell transplantation. TCRdb ran MiXCR on the RT-PCR reads and lists one entry per CDR3 protein. Of approximately 150,000 distinct CDR3 sequences listed, about 40% are singletons. Germline V gene sequence: CDR1 SGDLS, CDR2 YYNGEE. V shed 2 bases and J shed 3 bases, with 8 bases lying between them. The CDR3 has 13 residues. The sequence was obtained from a human donor who was either an allogeneic HSCT recipient or a stem cell or donor lymphocyte infusion donor (not recorded which). It is not recorded whose cells these are; they may come from a transplant donor. The sequenced material came from blood, either unsorted or a sorted T cell fraction (not recorded which). The chain combines TRBV9 with TRBJ1-2; D perhaps matches TRBD1 (5 bases). CDR3: CASSVGGDYGYTF. The CDR3 DNA is TGTGCCAGCAGCGTTGGGGGAGACTATGGCTACACCTTC.